The 23 T cell receptor beta chains in this list originate from one sample, sequenced in a study of cytomegalovirus exposure and HLA in healthy donors. In the PCR, 60 Vbeta and 13 Jbeta primers were used. Measured with immunoSEQ multiplex PCR; TCRdb has only the in-frame clones, and not every one. The profile shows tens of thousands of clones, approximately 72% of them singletons. The sequenced material came from PBMCs. These TCRs come from a young woman in good health and CMV-seronegative.

This clone was counted between two and nine times. The CDR3 DNA reads TGCGCCAGCAGCGCGCCGACAGGGGCTCCGGGCACTGAAGCTTTCTTT. As protein: CASSAPTGAPGTEAFF. V usage is TRBV5-1 and J usage is TRBJ1-1; 8 nucleotides agree with TRBD1. The V and J ends lost 4 bases and 4 bases, in that order; junction bases with no gene match: 12. The germline CDR1 and CDR2 sequences are SGHRS and YFSETQ. This CDR3 is built from 16 residues.

This clone turned up a few times. V is TRBV12-5 and J is TRBJ2-1, with 9 bases lining up with TRBD2. After removal of 7 bases from V and 4 bases from J, the junction contained 8 bases not matched to a gene. The CDR3 sequence is 15 residues long. Germline CDR1 LGHNT, CDR2 FRNRAP. The CDR3 DNA follows: TGTGCTAGTGCTCTCAGCGGGGGGCCTTACAATGAGCAGTTCTTC. Its translation: CASALSGGPYNEQFF.

V is TRBV30 and J is TRBJ1-2; 8 nucleotides line up with TRBD1. The CDR3 is 13 residues long. V gave up 1 base and J gave up 6 bases; unmatched junction bases: 4. The germline V gene encodes CDR1 GTSNPN and CDR2 SVGIG (reference sequence). CDR3 amino acids: CAWSEGQGNGYTF. The CDR3 DNA reads as TGTGCCTGGAGTGAAGGACAGGGAAATGGCTACACCTTC.

This chain joins TRBV6-1 and TRBJ1-1, with 10 bases lining up with TRBD1. This CDR3 comprises 15 residues. CDR1 is MNHNS and CDR2 is SASEGT in the germline V gene. The ends lost 4 bases at V and 1 base at J; junction bases unmatched: 3. CDR3 nucleotides: TGTGCCAGCAGTGGAGACAGGGGGCAGAACACTGAAGCTTTCTTT. It translates to CASSGDRGQNTEAFF.

The chain is built from TRBV7-9 and TRBJ2-5; 8 bases match TRBD2. CDR3 length: 15 residues. Germline values: CDR1 SEHNR, CDR2 FQNEAQ (reference sequence). The V and J ends lost 3 bases and 4 bases, in that order; junction bases with no gene match: 7. The chain's CDR3 is CASSFFRLAGETQYF. The CDR3 DNA sequence: TGTGCCAGCAGCTTTTTTCGCCTAGCGGGAGAGACCCAGTACTTC.

The V gene is TRBV6-1, the J gene TRBJ1-2; no clear D gene. The germline gives CDR1 MNHNS, CDR2 SASEGT. Trimming left V 2 bases short and J 6 bases short, with 10 bases between. The length of the CDR3 is 13 residues. CDR3 in DNA: TGTGCCAGCAGTGAATCTGTTGTAAATGGCTACACCTTC. Residues: CASSESVVNGYTF.

The chain couples TRBV5-1 to TRBJ2-7; 11 bases are shared with TRBD2. The germline V gene encodes CDR1 SGHRS and CDR2 YFSETQ. The CDR3 is 16 residues long. V trimming: 0 bases; J trimming: 3 bases; junction bases outside the gene matches: 5. The CDR3 coding sequence is TGCGCCAGCAGCTTGGCCATAGCGGGGGGGATCTACGAGCAGTACTTC. Translating gives CASSLAIAGGIYEQYF.

About this clone itself: As the CDR3 is not closed by the conserved phenylalanine or tryptophan, this likely results from a read error. This sequence joins TRBV25-1 and TRBJ1-2; D gene ambiguous. V was clipped by 9 bases and J by 3 bases, with 11 bases between them. Germline assignment: CDR1 MGHDK and CDR2 SYGVNS. The CDR3 loop spans 12 amino acids. CDR3 in DNA: TGTGCCAGTTCTAGGAATTACTATGGCTACACCGTC. Its protein product is CASSRNYYGYTV.

With respect to this clone: The junction departs from germline at one end; a sequencing error may be responsible. The chain has TRBV7-7 and TRBJ2-2; 9 nucleotides align to TRBD1. CDR3 length equals 17 residues. Germline V gives CDR1 SSHAT, CDR2 FNYEAQ (reference sequence). CDR3: CASSLATGTGSSGELFF. For the CDR3, the DNA is TGTGCTAGCAGCTTAGCAACCGGGACAGGGAGTAGCGGGGAGCTGTTTTTT.

This clone was recorded a few times. The chain links TRBV19 to TRBJ1-5, with D perhaps TRBD1 (6 bases). The CDR3 has 14 amino acids. V was pared by 6 bases and J by 3 bases, with 12 bases between. The germline V gene has CDR1 LNHDA and CDR2 SQIVND (reference sequence). DNA of the CDR3: TGTGCCAGTAGGCCGACAGGCTCCAATCAGCCCCAGCATTTT. It specifies CASRPTGSNQPQHF. Full variable domain (rest looked up from reference TRBV19 and TRBJ1-5): DGGITQSPKYLFRKEGQNVTLSCEQNLNHDAMYWYRQDPGQGLRLIYYSQIVNDFQKGDIAEGYSVSREKKESFPLTVTSAQKNPTAFYLCASRPTGSNQPQHFGDGTRLSIL.

The rearrangement links TRBV11-2 to TRBJ1-1; D may be TRBD1 (5 bases). Germline V gives CDR1 SGHAT, CDR2 FQNNGV. This CDR3 contains 14 residues. Trimming left V 5 bases short and J 4 bases short, with 14 bases between. CDR3 sequence reads: CASSPQMGGTEAFF. CDR3 nucleotides: TGTGCCAGCAGCCCTCAGATGGGGGGCACTGAAGCTTTCTTT.

The CDR3 region has the DNA TGTGCCAGCAGCTCAGGACTAGCGGGGGAGTACAATGAGCAGTTCTTC. Protein product: CASSSGLAGEYNEQFF. This sequence joins TRBV5-4 and TRBJ2-1; 13 nucleotides agree with TRBD2. CDR3 length equals 16 residues. V gave up 3 bases and J gave up 4 bases; unmatched junction bases: 4. CDR1 and CDR2 from the germline V gene are SGHNT and YYREEE (reference sequence).

The rearrangement uses TRBV9 and TRBJ2-2; 13 positions match TRBD2. The CDR3 contains 17 residues. The V segment lost 0 bases and the J segment 4 bases; nucleotides outside the gene matches: 3. From germline, CDR1 is SGDLS and CDR2 YYNGEE. CDR3 in amino acids: CASSVEGLAGATGELFF. CDR3 nucleotides: TGTGCCAGCAGCGTAGAAGGACTAGCGGGAGCCACCGGGGAGCTGTTTTTT.

The chain carries TRBV11-2 and TRBJ2-3; 8 bases are a match to TRBD2. Germline CDR1 reads SGHAT; CDR2 reads FQNNGV. J was trimmed by 6 bases and V by 4 bases; bases with no gene match: 12. This CDR3 is built from 16 residues. The CDR3 nucleotides are TGTGCCAGCAGCTCAACTAGCGGACTCTTCGGGGATACGCAGTATTTT. Its protein product is CASSSTSGLFGDTQYF.

The chain couples TRBV7-9 to TRBJ2-7; possibly TRBD1 for D (6 bases). The V gene's germline CDR1 is SEHNR and CDR2 FQNEAQ (reference sequence). This CDR3 is 13 amino acids long. V shed 10 bases and J shed 2 bases, with 15 bases lying between them. CDR3 sequence (DNA): TGTGCCACCCTAAAGGGGGTGCCCTACGAGCAGTACTTC. Its translation is CATLKGVPYEQYF.

The chain is built from TRBV7-9 and TRBJ1-6, with D maybe TRBD1 (5 bases). Trimming removed 3 bases from V and 9 bases from J, with 12 bases in between. Germline V gene data show CDR1 as SEHNR and CDR2 as FQNEAQ (reference sequence). This CDR3 comprises 14 residues. The CDR3 here is CASSFKQGVSPLHF. CDR3 nucleotide sequence: TGTGCCAGCAGCTTTAAGCAAGGGGTTTCACCCCTCCACTTT.

The gene calls are TRBV5-1 and TRBJ2-7; 9 bases align to TRBD2. Germline loops: CDR1 SGHRS, CDR2 YFSETQ. This CDR3 comprises 14 residues. Trimming cost V 3 bases and J 0 bases; bases outside gene matches: 1. CDR3: CASSSTSGSYEQYF. Here the CDR3 DNA reads TGCGCCAGCAGCTCGACTAGCGGCTCCTACGAGCAGTACTTC.

The chain is built from TRBV5-1 and TRBJ2-2, with TRBD2 identical over 9 bases. Trimming cost V 7 bases and J 0 bases; bases outside gene matches: 7. This CDR3 comprises 16 residues. The germline V gene encodes CDR1 SGHRS and CDR2 YFSETQ. The CDR3 loop is CASGTLAGTNTGELFF. CDR3 nucleotides: TGCGCCAGCGGGACCCTAGCGGGGACGAACACCGGGGAGCTGTTTTTT.

The V call is TRBV5-6, the J call TRBJ1-5; 7 positions agree with TRBD1. The germline V gene encodes CDR1 SGHDT and CDR2 YYEEEE. V dropped 4 bases and J dropped 6; count of bases not matched to a gene: 7. The CDR3 runs 14 residues. This CDR3 reads CASSLQGSPQPQHF. The CDR3 DNA reads as TGTGCCAGCAGCCTACAGGGGTCCCCTCAGCCCCAGCATTTT. The complete variable domain, with remaining parts taken from reference TRBV5-6 and TRBJ1-5, reads DAGVTQSPTHLIKTRGQQVTLRCSPKSGHDTVSWYQQALGQGPQFIFQYYEEEERQRGNFPDRFSGHQFPNYSSELNVNALLLGDSALYLCASSLQGSPQPQHFGDGTRLSIL.

This clone was counted a few times. The chain joins TRBV7-2 to TRBJ2-5; 9 positions agree with TRBD2. Germline trimming cut 0 bases from V and 0 bases from J; bases unmatched to any gene: 5. Germline CDR1 SGHTA, CDR2 FQGNSA. The length of the CDR3 is 17 residues. Here the CDR3 reads CASSLALAGLYQETQYF. CDR3 DNA: TGTGCCAGCAGCTTAGCCCTAGCGGGGTTGTACCAAGAGACCCAGTACTTC.

The rearrangement joins TRBV5-4 to TRBJ2-7; possibly TRBD2 for D (6 bases). This CDR3 has 14 amino acids. Looked up from germline, CDR1 is SGHNT and CDR2 is YYREEE (reference sequence). Trimming pared 3 bases from V and 3 bases from J, leaving 13 bases between. This chain's CDR3 is CASSSVGRNYEQYF. The CDR3 nucleotides read TGTGCCAGCAGCTCAGTGGGGAGGAACTACGAGCAGTACTTC.

V gene TRBV2 combines with J gene TRBJ1-3; 8 nucleotides line up with TRBD1. The CDR3 extends over 17 amino acids. After removal of 1 base from V and 0 bases from J, the junction contained 5 bases not matched to a gene. Germline CDR1 SNHLY, CDR2 FYNNEI. CDR3: CASSEGAGGYSGNTIYF. CDR3 bases: TGTGCCAGCAGTGAAGGTGCAGGGGGCTACTCTGGAAACACCATATATTTT. Combining the CDR3 with reference TRBV2 and TRBJ1-3 gives the whole variable domain EPEVTQTPSHQVTQMGQEVILRCVPISNHLYFYWYRQILGQKVEFLVSFYNNEISEKSEIFDDQFSVERPDGSNFTLKIRSTKLEDSAMYFCASSEGAGGYSGNTIYFGEGSWLTVV.

The CDR3 nucleotides are TGCGCCAGCAGCGTCACAAGCAGGGGGCTTACTGAAGCTTTCTTT. It codes for CASSVTSRGLTEAFF. The chain recombines TRBV5-1 with TRBJ1-1; 8 nucleotides agree with TRBD1. The CDR3 is 15 residues long. CDR1 and CDR2 from the germline V gene are SGHRS and YFSETQ. The trim removed 4 bases at V and 5 bases at J, leaving 10 bases unmatched.